The 15 T cell receptor beta chains given below trace back to one sample, sequenced in a study of T-cell memory formation after mild COVID-19. One entry per CDR3 protein, called by TCRdb with MiXCR from the 5' RACE reads. The top ten hold roughly 13% of the sample, which has roughly 120,000 distinct CDR3 sequences, more than 15% seen once. Sequencing was carried out using PBMCs or a T cell subset sorted from them (not recorded which). Source of these receptors: an adult woman who had mild COVID-19 (a few samples of this study predate the infection). Cell type and time point are not known.

This clonotype was observed at least ten times. V usage is TRBV24-1 and J usage is TRBJ2-1; 9 nucleotides match TRBD2. The CDR3 spans 17 residues. The germline CDR1 and CDR2 sequences are KGHDR and SFDVKD. V shed 1 base and J 6 bases; nucleotides not matched to a gene: 9. The CDR3 DNA sequence: TGTGCCACCAGTGATTTCCCTATAGCGGGGGAAGGCAATGAGCAGTTCTTC. Translated, it gives CATSDFPIAGEGNEQFF.

The chain has TRBV12-3 or TRBV12-4 and TRBJ2-1; 9 bases match TRBD2. J gave up 7 bases and V 3 bases, and 7 bases lay outside the gene matches. CDR3 length: 15 residues. The CDR3 region has the DNA TGTGCCAGCAGTTTGAGTAGCGGGGGTTGGAATGAGCAGTTCTTC. Its translation: CASSLSSGGWNEQFF.

This clonotype was recorded a few times. The chain links TRBV5-1 to TRBJ2-7, with D tentatively TRBD2 (6 bases). V lost 4 bases and J lost 3, with 20 bases in between. CDR3 length: 16 amino acids. Per germline, CDR1 SGHRS and CDR2 YFSETQ. DNA of the CDR3: TGCGCCAGCAGCCCTCGCCCGGGACTCCTCGGCTACGAGCAGTACTTC. Protein: CASSPRPGLLGYEQYF. The full variable domain, with the rest looked up from reference TRBV5-1 and TRBJ2-7, is KAGVTQTPRYLIKTRGQQVTLSCSPISGHRSVSWYQQTPGQGLQFLFEYFSETQRNKGNFPGRFSGRQFSNSRSEMNVSTLELGDSALYLCASSPRPGLLGYEQYFGPGTRLTVT.

A note on this clonotype: At one end, the junction sequence differs from germline, possibly due to a read error. The chain employs TRBV5-1 and TRBJ1-1; D may be TRBD1 (6 bases). Germline assignment: CDR1 SGHRS and CDR2 YFSETQ. The CDR3 has 16 amino acids. CDR3 sequence: CASSSVNRVKNTEAFF. In nucleotides, the CDR3 is TGCGCAAGCAGCTCGGTAAACAGGGTGAAGAACACTGAAGCTTTCTTT.

V is TRBV12-3 or TRBV12-4 and J is TRBJ1-1, with D unresolved. The length of the CDR3 is 12 residues. Trimming left V 4 bases short and J 2 bases short, with 5 bases between. The CDR3 region is CASSSRNTEAFF. CDR3 nucleotides: TGTGCCAGCAGTTCAAGAAACACTGAAGCTTTCTTT.

DNA of the CDR3: TGCGCCAGCAGCGCAGGGACTAGCGGTCTCGAGACCCAGTACTTC. Its protein product is CASSAGTSGLETQYF. The V and J genes are TRBV5-1 and TRBJ2-5; 11 bases map to TRBD2. The CDR3 sequence is 15 residues long. V shed 4 bases and J 5 bases; nucleotides not matched to a gene: 7. Germline V gene sequence: CDR1 SGHRS, CDR2 YFSETQ.

This chain connects TRBV3-1 to TRBJ1-5, with no clear D. The V and J ends lost 2 bases and 5 bases respectively, with 10 bases between them. Per germline, CDR1 LGHDT and CDR2 YNNKEL (reference sequence). The CDR3 contains 14 residues. The CDR3 protein is CASSQSTVDQPQHF. The CDR3 region has the DNA TGTGCCAGCAGCCAAAGCACAGTCGATCAGCCCCAGCATTTT. Full variable domain (missing parts from reference TRBV3-1 and TRBJ1-5): DTAVSQTPKYLVTQMGNDKSIKCEQNLGHDTMYWYKQDSKKFLKIMFSYNNKELIINETVPNRFSPKSPDKAHLNLHINSLELGDSAVYFCASSQSTVDQPQHFGDGTRLSIL.

This clonotype was seen a handful of times. The rearrangement uses TRBV24-1 and TRBJ2-7; 8 bases map to TRBD1. The CDR3 covers 16 residues. The germline CDR1 and CDR2 sequences are KGHDR and SFDVKD. With 7 bases clipped from V and 0 bases from J, the junction kept 10 bases outside the gene matches. The CDR3 DNA follows: TGTGCCACCAGAATTATCGACGACAGGGGCTCCTACGAGCAGTACTTC. Translated: CATRIIDDRGSYEQYF.

J is TRBJ1-6 and V is TRBV20-1; the D is unclear. The CDR3 is made up of 16 amino acids. Germline values: CDR1 DFQATT, CDR2 SNEGSKA (reference sequence). Deletions cut 5 bases from V and 4 bases from J, with 18 bases between. CDR3 sequence: CSAGDVRGGYNSPLHF. CDR3 bases: TGCAGTGCTGGGGATGTACGGGGAGGATATAATTCACCCCTCCACTTT.

This clonotype was seen more than once but under ten times. The V and J genes are TRBV15 and TRBJ1-5, with D perhaps matching TRBD1 (6 bases). Germline V gene lookup returns CDR1 LNHNV and CDR2 YYDKDF (reference sequence). Trimming stripped 0 bases from V and 0 bases from J, with 12 bases between. The CDR3 runs 17 residues. The CDR3 coding sequence is TGTGCCACCAGCAGAGATTCCGGACAGTCTAGCAATCAGCCCCAGCATTTT. This sequence encodes CATSRDSGQSSNQPQHF.

The CDR3 region is CASSSPGTPTGELFF. The DNA of the CDR3 is TGTGCCAGCAGCTCCCCCGGGACTCCCACCGGGGAGCTGTTTTTT. The chain is built from TRBV11-3 and TRBJ2-2, with a tentative D call TRBD2 (6 bases). The CDR3 sequence is 15 residues long. V was pared by 4 bases and J by 4 bases, with 13 bases between. Germline V gene sequence: CDR1 SGHNT, CDR2 YENEEA.

CDR3 bases: TGTGCCAGCAGCTTGGTGGGGGCCCGTTGGACAGGGGTCTATGGCTACACCTTC. It encodes CASSLVGARWTGVYGYTF. The chain recombines TRBV5-6 with TRBJ1-2; 9 positions match TRBD1. V shed 0 bases, J shed 4 bases, and the junction held 13 bases outside the gene matches. This CDR3 comprises 18 residues. Germline V gene sequence: CDR1 SGHDT, CDR2 YYEEEE.

This sequence joins TRBV5-6 and TRBJ1-1; D remains ambiguous. V lost 0 bases to trimming and J lost 4 bases, with 7 bases between them. Germline CDR1 reads SGHDT; CDR2 reads YYEEEE. The CDR3 contains 13 residues. CDR3 region: CASSLVGTTEAFF. The CDR3 coding sequence is TGTGCCAGCAGCTTGGTGGGCACCACTGAAGCTTTCTTT.

This clonotype has a count of ten or more. The rearrangement links TRBV27 to TRBJ2-3; D is unclear. V lost 2 bases, J lost 0 bases, and 6 bases lay in between. The CDR3 totals 14 residues. Germline V CDR1 and CDR2: MNHEY, SMNVEV (reference sequence). The CDR3 region has the DNA TGTGCCAGCAGTTTAGTCTCTAGCACAGATACGCAGTATTTT. Translated, it gives CASSLVSSTDTQYF.

This clonotype has more than one count but fewer than ten. The chain has TRBV11-2 and TRBJ2-5; 11 positions match TRBD2. The germline V gene encodes CDR1 SGHAT and CDR2 FQNNGV. Germline trimming cut 6 bases from V and 4 bases from J; bases unmatched to any gene: 7. The CDR3 consists of 15 residues. For the CDR3, the DNA is TGTGCCAGCAGGGTCAATAGCGGGGGGGCAGAGACCCAGTACTTC. Translated: CASRVNSGGAETQYF.